Sequencing of this T cell receptor beta chain was carried out in a study of blood T cell repertoires in COVID-19. The data were produced by immunoSEQ multiplex PCR, yet TCRdb's version contains in-frame clones alone and is incomplete. The sample holds 100,000 to 150,000 clones, roughly 83% seen once. Germline V gives CDR1 GTSNPN, CDR2 SVGIG (reference sequence). Trimming left V 3 bases short and J 8 bases short, with 4 bases between. The CDR3 runs 10 residues. The TCR comes from a middle-aged man with active or convalescent COVID-19. The V and J genes are TRBV30 and TRBJ1-4; D gene ambiguous. Sequencing was done on a sample of peripheral blood. DNA for the CDR3: TGTGCCTGGAGCGTAGAAAAACTGTTTTTT. It translates to CAWSVEKLFF.